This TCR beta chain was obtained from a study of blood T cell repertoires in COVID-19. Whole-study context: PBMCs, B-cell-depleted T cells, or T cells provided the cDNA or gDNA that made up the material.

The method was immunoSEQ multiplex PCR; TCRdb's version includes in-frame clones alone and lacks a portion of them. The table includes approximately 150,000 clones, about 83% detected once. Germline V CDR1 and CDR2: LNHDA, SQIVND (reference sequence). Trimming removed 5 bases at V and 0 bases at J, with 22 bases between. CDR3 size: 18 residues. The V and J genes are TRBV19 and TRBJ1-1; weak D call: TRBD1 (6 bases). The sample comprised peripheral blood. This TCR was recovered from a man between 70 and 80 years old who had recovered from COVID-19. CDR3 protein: CASSPWGRRGLMNTEAFF. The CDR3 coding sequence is TGTGCCAGTAGTCCCTGGGGGCGCAGGGGCTTGATGAACACTGAAGCTTTCTTT.